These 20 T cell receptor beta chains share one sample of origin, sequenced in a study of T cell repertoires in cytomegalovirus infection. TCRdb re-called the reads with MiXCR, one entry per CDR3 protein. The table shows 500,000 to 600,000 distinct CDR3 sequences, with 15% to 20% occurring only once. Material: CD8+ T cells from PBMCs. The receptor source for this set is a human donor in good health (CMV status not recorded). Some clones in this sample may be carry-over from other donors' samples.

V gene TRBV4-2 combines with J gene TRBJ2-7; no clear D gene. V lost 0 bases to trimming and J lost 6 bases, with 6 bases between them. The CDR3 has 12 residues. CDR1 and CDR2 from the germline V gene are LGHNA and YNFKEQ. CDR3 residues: CASSQEGREQYF. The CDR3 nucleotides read TGTGCCAGCAGCCAAGAAGGGCGCGAGCAGTACTTC.

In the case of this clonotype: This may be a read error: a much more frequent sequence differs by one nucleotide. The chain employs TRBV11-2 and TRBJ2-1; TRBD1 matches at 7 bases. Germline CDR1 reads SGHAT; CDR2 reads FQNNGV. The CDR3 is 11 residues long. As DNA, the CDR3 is TGTGTCAGCAGCATGGGACAGTGGCAGTTCTTC. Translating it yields CVSSMGQWQFF. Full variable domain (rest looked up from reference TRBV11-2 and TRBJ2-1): EAGVAQSPRYKIIEKRQSVAFWCNPISGHATLYWYQQILGQGPKLLIQFQNNGVVDDSQLPKDRFSAERLKGVDSTLKIQPAKLEDSAVYLCVSSMGQWQFFGPGTRLTVL.

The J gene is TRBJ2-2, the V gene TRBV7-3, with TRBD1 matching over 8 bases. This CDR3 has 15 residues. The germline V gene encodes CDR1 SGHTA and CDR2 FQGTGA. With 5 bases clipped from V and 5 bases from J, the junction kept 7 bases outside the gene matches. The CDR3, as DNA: TGTGCCAGCAGCCTTGGACAGGGTCTAACCGGGGAGCTGTTTTTT. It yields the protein CASSLGQGLTGELFF.

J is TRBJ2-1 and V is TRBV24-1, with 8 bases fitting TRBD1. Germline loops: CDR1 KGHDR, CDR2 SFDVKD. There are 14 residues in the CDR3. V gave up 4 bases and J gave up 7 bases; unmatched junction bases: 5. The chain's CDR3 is CATSEPGQGNEQFF. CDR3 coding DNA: TGTGCCACCAGTGAGCCAGGACAGGGAAATGAGCAGTTCTTC.

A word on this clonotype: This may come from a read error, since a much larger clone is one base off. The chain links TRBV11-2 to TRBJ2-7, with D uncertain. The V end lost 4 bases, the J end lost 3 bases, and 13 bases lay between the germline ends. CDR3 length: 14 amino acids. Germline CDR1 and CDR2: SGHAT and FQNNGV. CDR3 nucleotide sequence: TGTGCCAGCAGCTCAGAAAAGCGTCTCTACGAGCAGTACTTC. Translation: CASSSEKRLYEQYF.

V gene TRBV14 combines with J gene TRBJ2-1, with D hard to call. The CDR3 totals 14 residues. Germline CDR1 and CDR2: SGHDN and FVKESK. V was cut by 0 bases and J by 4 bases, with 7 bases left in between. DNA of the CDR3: TGTGCCAGCAGCCAAGATCCCCTTTACAATGAGCAGTTCTTC. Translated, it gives CASSQDPLYNEQFF.

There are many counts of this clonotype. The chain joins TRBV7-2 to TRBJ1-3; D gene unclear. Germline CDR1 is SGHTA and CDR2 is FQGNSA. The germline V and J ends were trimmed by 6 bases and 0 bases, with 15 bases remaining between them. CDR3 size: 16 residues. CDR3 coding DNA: TGTGCCAGCAGACCCCCCCTCCTGAGCTCTGGAAACACCATATATTTT. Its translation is CASRPPLLSSGNTIYF.

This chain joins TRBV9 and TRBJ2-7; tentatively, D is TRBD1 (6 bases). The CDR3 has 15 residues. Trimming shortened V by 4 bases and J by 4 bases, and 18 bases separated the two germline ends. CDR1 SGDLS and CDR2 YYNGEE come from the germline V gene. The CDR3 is CASSPEDRLPYEQYF. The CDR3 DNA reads TGTGCCAGCAGCCCCGAGGACAGATTACCGTACGAGCAGTACTTC. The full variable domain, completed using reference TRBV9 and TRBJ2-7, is DSGVTQTPKHLITATGQRVTLRCSPRSGDLSVYWYQQSLDQGLQFLIQYYNGEERAKGNILERFSAQQFPDLHSELNLSSLELGDSALYFCASSPEDRLPYEQYFGPGTRLTVT.

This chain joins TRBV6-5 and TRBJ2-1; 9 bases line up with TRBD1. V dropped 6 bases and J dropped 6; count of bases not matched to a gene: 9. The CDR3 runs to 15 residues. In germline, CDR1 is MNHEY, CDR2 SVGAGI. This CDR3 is CASSDGTGNSNEQFF. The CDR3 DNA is TGTGCCAGCAGCGATGGGACAGGGAACTCCAATGAGCAGTTCTTC.

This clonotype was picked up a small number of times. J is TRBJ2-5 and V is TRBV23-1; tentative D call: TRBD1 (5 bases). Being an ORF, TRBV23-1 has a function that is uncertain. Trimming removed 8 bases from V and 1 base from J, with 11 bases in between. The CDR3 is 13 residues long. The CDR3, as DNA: TGCGCCAGCGGGCCGACAGCCCAAGAGACCCAGTACTTC. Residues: CASGPTAQETQYF.

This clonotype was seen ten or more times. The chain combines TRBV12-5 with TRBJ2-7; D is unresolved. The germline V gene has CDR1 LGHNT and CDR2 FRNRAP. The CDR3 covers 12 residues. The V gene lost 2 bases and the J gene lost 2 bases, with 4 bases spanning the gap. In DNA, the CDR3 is TGTGCTAGTGGTTTGTCCCCCTACGAGCAGTACTTC. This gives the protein CASGLSPYEQYF.

Here the CDR3 reads CASSPTGLAGGSTDTQYF. DNA for the CDR3: TGTGCCAGCAGCCCTACGGGACTAGCGGGAGGGAGCACAGATACGCAGTATTTT. V usage is TRBV7-6 and J usage is TRBJ2-3, with 16 bases aligning to TRBD2. CDR3 length equals 18 residues. CDR1 is SGHVS, CDR2 FNYEAQ, per germline. V gave up 5 bases and J gave up 0 bases; unmatched junction bases: 5.

In DNA form, the CDR3 reads TGTGCCAGCAGCGCTAGCATCGGGACTGTCACCCCGCGAAGGGAGACCCAGTACTTC. It is translated as CASSASIGTVTPRRETQYF. The chain has TRBV9 and TRBJ2-5; D might be TRBD2 (6 bases). V lost 3 bases, J lost 5 bases, and 29 bases lay in between. Germline values: CDR1 SGDLS, CDR2 YYNGEE. The CDR3 totals 19 residues.

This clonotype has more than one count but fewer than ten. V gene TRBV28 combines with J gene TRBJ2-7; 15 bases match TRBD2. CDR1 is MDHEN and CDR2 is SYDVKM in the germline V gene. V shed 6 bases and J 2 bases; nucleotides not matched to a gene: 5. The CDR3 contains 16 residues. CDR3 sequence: CASSWGLAGGPYEQYF. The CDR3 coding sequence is TGTGCCAGCAGCTGGGGACTAGCGGGAGGTCCCTACGAGCAGTACTTC.

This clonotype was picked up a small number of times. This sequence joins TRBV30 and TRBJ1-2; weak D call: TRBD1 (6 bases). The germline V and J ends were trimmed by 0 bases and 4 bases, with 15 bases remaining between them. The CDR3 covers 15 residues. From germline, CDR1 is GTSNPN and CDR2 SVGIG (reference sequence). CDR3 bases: TGTGCCTGGAGTGTACACCAGGGGATGGGCTATGGCTACACCTTC. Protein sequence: CAWSVHQGMGYGYTF.

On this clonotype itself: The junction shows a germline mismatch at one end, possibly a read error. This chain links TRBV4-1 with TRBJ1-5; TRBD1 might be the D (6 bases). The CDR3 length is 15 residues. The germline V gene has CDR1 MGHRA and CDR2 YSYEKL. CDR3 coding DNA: TGCGTCAGCAGCCAAGGCAGGGGAGGCAATCAGCCCCAGCATTTT. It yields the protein CVSSQGRGGNQPQHF.

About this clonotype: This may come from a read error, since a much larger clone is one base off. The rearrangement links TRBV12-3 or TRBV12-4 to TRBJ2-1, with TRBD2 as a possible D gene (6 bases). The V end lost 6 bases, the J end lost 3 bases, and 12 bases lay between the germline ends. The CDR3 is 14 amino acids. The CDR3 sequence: CASSASGDYNEQFF. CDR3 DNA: TGTGCCAGCAGCGCGTCGGGGGACTACAATGAGCAGTTCTTC.

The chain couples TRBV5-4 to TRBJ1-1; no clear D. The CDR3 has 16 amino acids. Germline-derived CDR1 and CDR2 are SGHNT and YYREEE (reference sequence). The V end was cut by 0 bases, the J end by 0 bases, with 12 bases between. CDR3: CASSLGYNGVNTEAFF. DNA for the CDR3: TGTGCCAGCAGCTTGGGGTATAACGGGGTGAACACTGAAGCTTTCTTT.

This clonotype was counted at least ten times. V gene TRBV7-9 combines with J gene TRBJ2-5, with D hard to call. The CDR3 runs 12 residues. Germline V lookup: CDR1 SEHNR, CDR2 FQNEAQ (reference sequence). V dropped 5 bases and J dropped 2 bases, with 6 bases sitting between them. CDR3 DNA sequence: TGTGCCAGCAGCGGCTTACAAGAGACCCAGTACTTC. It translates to CASSGLQETQYF. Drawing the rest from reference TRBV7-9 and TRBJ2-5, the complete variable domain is DTGVSQNPRHKITKRGQNVTFRCDPISEHNRLYWYRQTLGQGPEFLTYFQNEAQLEKSRLLSDRFSAERPKGSFSTLEIQRTEQGDSAMYLCASSGLQETQYFGPGTRLLVL.

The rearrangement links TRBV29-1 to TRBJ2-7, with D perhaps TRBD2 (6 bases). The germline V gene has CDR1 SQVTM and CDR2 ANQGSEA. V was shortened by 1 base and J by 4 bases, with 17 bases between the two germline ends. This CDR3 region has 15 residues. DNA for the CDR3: TGCAGCGTTGAAGCGGCCCCGGGACTGACATACGAGCAGTACTTC. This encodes CSVEAAPGLTYEQYF.